This T cell receptor (beta chain) was obtained from a study of blood T cell repertoires in COVID-19. Study-level information: T cells, B-cell-depleted T cells, or PBMCs provided the cDNA or gDNA that served as material.

This clone came up once. This table comes from immunoSEQ multiplex PCR, and its TCRdb copy is limited to in-frame clones, with some not included. This table has around 250,000 clones, approximately 83% appearing once. The CDR3 length is 14 residues. V was shortened by 0 bases and J by 2 bases, with 8 bases between the two germline ends. The V gene's germline CDR1 is MNHNY and CDR2 SVGAGI (reference sequence). This chain joins TRBV6-6 and TRBJ2-7; maybe TRBD2 (6 bases). Material: peripheral blood. The receptor comes from a young man who had recovered from COVID-19. The CDR3 protein is CASSYSSGAYEQYV. The CDR3 coding sequence is TGTGCCAGCAGTTACTCCTCGGGGGCCTACGAGCAGTACGTC.